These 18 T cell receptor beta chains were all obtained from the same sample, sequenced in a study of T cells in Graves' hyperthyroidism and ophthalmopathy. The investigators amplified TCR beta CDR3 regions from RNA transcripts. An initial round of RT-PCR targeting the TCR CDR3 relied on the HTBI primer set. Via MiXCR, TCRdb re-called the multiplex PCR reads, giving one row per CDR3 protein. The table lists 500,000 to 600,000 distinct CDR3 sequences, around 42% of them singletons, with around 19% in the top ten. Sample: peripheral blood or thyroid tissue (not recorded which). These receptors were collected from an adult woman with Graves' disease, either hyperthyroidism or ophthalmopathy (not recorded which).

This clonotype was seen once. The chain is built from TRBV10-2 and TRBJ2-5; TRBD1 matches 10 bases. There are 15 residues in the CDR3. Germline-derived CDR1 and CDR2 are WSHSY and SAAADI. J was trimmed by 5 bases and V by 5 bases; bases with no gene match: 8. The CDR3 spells CASSSPGQGRETQYF. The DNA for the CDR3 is TGCGCCAGCAGTTCCCCGGGACAGGGGAGGGAGACCCAGTACTTC.

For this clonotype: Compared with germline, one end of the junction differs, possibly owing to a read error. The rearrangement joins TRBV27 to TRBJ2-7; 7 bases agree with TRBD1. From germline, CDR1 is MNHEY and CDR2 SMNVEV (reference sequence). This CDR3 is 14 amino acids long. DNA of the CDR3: TGTGCCAGCAGTTTAATAACAGGGGCATTAGAGCAGTGCTTC. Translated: CASSLITGALEQCF.

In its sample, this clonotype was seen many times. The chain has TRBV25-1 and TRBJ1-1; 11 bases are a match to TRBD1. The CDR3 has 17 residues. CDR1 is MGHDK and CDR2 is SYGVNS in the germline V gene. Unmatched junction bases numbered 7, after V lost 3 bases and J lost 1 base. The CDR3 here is CASSEGQGEARNTEAFF. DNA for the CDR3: TGTGCCAGCAGTGAGGGACAGGGGGAAGCGAGGAACACTGAAGCTTTCTTT.

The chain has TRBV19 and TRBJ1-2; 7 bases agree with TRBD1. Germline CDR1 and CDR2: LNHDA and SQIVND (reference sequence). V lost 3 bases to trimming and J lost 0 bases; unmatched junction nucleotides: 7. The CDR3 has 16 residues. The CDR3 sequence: CASSIAGQRANYGYTF. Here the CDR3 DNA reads TGTGCCAGTAGTATTGCGGGACAGCGAGCTAACTATGGCTACACCTTC.

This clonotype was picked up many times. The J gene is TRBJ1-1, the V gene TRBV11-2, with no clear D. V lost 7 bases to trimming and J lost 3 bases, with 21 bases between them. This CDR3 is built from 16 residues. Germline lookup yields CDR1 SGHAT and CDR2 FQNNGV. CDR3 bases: TGTGCCAGCAACTCCCTCGGGAACGGGGTGTACACTGAAGCTTTCTTT. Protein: CASNSLGNGVYTEAFF.

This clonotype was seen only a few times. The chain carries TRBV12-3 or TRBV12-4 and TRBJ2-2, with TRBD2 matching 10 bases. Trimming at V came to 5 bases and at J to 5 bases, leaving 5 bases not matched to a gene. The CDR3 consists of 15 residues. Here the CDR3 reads CASSDSGRSTGELFF. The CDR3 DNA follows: TGTGCCAGCAGTGATAGCGGGAGGTCGACCGGGGAGCTGTTTTTT.

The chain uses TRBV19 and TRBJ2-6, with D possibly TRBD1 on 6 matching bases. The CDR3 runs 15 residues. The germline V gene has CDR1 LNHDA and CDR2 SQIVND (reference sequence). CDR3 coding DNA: TGTGACAGCGGTAGGGGGTACTCTGGGGCCAACGTCCTGACTTTC. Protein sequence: CDSGRGYSGANVLTF.

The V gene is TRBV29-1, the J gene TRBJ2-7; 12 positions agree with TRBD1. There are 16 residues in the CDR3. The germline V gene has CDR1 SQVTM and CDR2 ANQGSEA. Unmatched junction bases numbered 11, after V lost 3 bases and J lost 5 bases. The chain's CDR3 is CSVDILRDRGQHEQYF. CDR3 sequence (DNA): TGCAGCGTTGATATACTCCGGGACAGGGGGCAACACGAGCAGTACTTC.

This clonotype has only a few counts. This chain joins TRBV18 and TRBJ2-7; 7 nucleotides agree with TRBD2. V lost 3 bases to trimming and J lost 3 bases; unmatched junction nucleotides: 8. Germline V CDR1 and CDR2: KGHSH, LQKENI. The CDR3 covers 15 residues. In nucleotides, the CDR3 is TGTGCCAGCTCACCTCCGGGACTACCTTACTACGAGCAGTACTTC. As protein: CASSPPGLPYYEQYF.

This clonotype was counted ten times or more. This CDR3 reads CSARGSGETQYF. As DNA, the CDR3 is TGCAGTGCTAGAGGCTCCGGGGAGACCCAGTACTTC. The chain uses TRBV20-1 and TRBJ2-5; no reliable D call. V lost 1 base, J lost 5 bases, and 8 bases lay in between. CDR1 DFQATT and CDR2 SNEGSKA come from the germline V gene (reference sequence). This CDR3 comprises 12 residues.

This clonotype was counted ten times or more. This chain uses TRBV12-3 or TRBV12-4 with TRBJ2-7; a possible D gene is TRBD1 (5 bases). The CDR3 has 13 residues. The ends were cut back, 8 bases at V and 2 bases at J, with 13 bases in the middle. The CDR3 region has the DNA TGTGCCAGCCGCCTGGGGCTTGCCTACGAGCAGTACTTC. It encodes CASRLGLAYEQYF.

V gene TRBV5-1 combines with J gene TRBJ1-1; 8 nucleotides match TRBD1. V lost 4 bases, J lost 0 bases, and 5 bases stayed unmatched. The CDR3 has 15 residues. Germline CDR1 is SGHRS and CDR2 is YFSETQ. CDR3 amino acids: CASSAPTGVNTEAFF. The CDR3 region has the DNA TGCGCCAGCAGCGCACCGACAGGGGTGAACACTGAAGCTTTCTTT.

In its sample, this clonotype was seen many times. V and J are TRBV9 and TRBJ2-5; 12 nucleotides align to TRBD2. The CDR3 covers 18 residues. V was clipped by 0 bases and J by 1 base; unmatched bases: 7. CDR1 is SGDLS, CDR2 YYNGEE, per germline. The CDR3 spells CASSVAGLAGPIQETQYF. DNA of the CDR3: TGTGCCAGCAGCGTAGCTGGACTAGCGGGACCTATCCAAGAGACCCAGTACTTC.

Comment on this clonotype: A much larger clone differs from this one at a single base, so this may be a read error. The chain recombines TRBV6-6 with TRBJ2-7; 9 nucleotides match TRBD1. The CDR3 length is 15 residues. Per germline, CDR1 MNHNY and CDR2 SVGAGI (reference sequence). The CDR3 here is CAGSYFGQGTYEQYF. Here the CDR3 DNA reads TGTGCCGGCAGTTACTTCGGACAGGGGACCTACGAGCAGTACTTC.

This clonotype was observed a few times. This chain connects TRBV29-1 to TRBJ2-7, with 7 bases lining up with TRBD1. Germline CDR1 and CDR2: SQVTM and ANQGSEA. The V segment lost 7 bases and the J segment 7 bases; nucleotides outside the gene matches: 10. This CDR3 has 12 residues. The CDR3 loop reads CSAYRGTGEQYF. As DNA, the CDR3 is TGCAGCGCATACAGGGGAACCGGTGAGCAGTACTTC.

CDR3 nucleotides: TGCGCCAGCAGCTACCAAGGGGTAAGGACCTACGAGCAGTACTTC. Translated, it gives CASSYQGVRTYEQYF. This rearrangement joins TRBV5-1 to TRBJ2-7; D might be TRBD1 (5 bases). Trimming shortened V by 3 bases and J by 2 bases, and 15 bases separated the two germline ends. Germline V gene lookup returns CDR1 SGHRS and CDR2 YFSETQ. The CDR3 extends over 15 amino acids.

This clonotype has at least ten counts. The CDR3 DNA follows: TGTGCCAGCAGCCCACTCTATGGGCGACAGTTAGAGGGAGCTAACTATGGCTACACCTTC. This codes for CASSPLYGRQLEGANYGYTF. The V and J genes are TRBV7-2 and TRBJ1-2, with a tentative D call TRBD1 (5 bases). CDR3 size: 20 residues. From germline, CDR1 is SGHTA and CDR2 FQGNSA. The V and J ends lost 5 bases and 0 bases respectively, with 28 bases between them.

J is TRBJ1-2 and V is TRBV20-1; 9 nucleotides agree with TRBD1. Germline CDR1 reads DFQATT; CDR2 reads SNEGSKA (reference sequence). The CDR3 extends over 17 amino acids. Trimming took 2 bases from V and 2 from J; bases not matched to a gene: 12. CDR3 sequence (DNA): TGCAGTGCTAGACTCGTGGACAGGGGAACTCTAAACTATGGCTACACCTTC. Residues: CSARLVDRGTLNYGYTF.